One and the same sample provided the 28 T cell receptor beta chains below, sequenced in a study of T cells after yellow fever vaccination. In TCRdb, the 5' RACE reads were re-called with MiXCR into one record per CDR3 protein. The table has around 500,000 distinct CDR3 sequences, 20% to 25% seen once. The input for sequencing was PBMCs, taken 21 days after the first yellow fever vaccination. The receptors derive from a man between 18 and 29 years old who received the YFV17D yellow fever vaccine.

Ten or more counts support this clonotype. The V call is TRBV11-2, the J call TRBJ1-1; D is possibly TRBD1 (6 bases). The V gene lost 0 bases and the J gene lost 4 bases, with 9 bases spanning the gap. The CDR3 is made up of 14 amino acids. CDR1 is SGHAT and CDR2 is FQNNGV in the germline V gene. The CDR3 reads CASSLEQGLTEAFF. CDR3 DNA: TGTGCCAGCAGCTTAGAGCAGGGGCTCACTGAAGCTTTCTTT.

In its sample, this clonotype was seen many times. This chain joins TRBV7-2 and TRBJ2-5; unclear D gene. Trimming cost V 5 bases and J 4 bases, with 8 bases left between them. The CDR3 contains 12 residues. Looked up from germline, CDR1 is SGHTA and CDR2 is FQGNSA. The CDR3 bases are TGTGCCAGCAGCAACAGACTAGAGACCCAGTACTTC. This gives the protein CASSNRLETQYF.

The chain is built from TRBV20-1 and TRBJ2-1, with D tentatively TRBD2 (6 bases). This CDR3 has 19 amino acids. Germline V CDR1 and CDR2: DFQATT, SNEGSKA (reference sequence). Trimming removed 4 bases from V and 0 bases from J, with 25 bases in between. The CDR3 sequence is CSAKTGRGALTSSYNEQFF. CDR3 sequence (DNA): TGCAGTGCTAAGACGGGGCGGGGTGCCCTCACAAGCTCCTACAATGAGCAGTTCTTC.

This rearrangement joins TRBV15 to TRBJ2-5; no firm D call. The V and J ends lost 1 base and 2 bases respectively, with 8 bases between them. This CDR3 spans 14 amino acids. CDR1 is LNHNV, CDR2 YYDKDF, per germline (reference sequence). The CDR3 DNA sequence: TGTGCCACCAGCAGAGTGCTCGATCAAGAGACCCAGTACTTC. This codes for CATSRVLDQETQYF.

The chain is built from TRBV5-5 and TRBJ2-7, with 7 bases fitting TRBD1. The germline CDR1 and CDR2 sequences are SGHKS and YYEKEE (reference sequence). This CDR3 is 14 amino acids long. After removal of 4 bases from V and 2 bases from J, the junction contained 6 bases not matched to a gene. CDR3 in DNA: TGTGCCAGCAGCCGACCGGACAGGCCCTACGAGCAGTACGTC. Protein product: CASSRPDRPYEQYV.

The gene calls are TRBV9 and TRBJ2-3, with TRBD2 as a possible D gene (5 bases). The CDR3 runs 18 residues. CDR1 SGDLS and CDR2 YYNGEE come from the germline V gene. The germline V and J ends were trimmed by 0 bases and 1 base, with 18 bases remaining between them. CDR3 region: CASSVGPLGSGGTDTQYF. Here the CDR3 DNA reads TGTGCCAGCAGCGTAGGACCCCTGGGGAGCGGAGGCACAGATACGCAGTATTTT.

This rearrangement joins TRBV19 to TRBJ1-1, with D hard to call. This CDR3 region has 14 residues. The V end lost 3 bases, the J end lost 7 bases, and 15 bases lay between the germline ends. CDR1 is LNHDA, CDR2 SQIVND, per germline (reference sequence). CDR3 bases: TGTGCCAGTAGTATGAACTTCCCGGGATATGAAGCTTTCTTT. The encoded protein is CASSMNFPGYEAFF.

The table lists this clonotype with a few counts. V is TRBV4-1 and J is TRBJ1-4; D ambiguous. Deletions cut 0 bases from V and 9 bases from J, with 5 bases between. The germline V gene has CDR1 MGHRA and CDR2 YSYEKL. This CDR3 is 12 amino acids long. The CDR3 reads CASSQDGKKLFF. The DNA of the CDR3 is TGCGCCAGCAGCCAAGACGGAAAAAAACTGTTTTTT.

A few counts support this clonotype. The chain is built from TRBV9 and TRBJ1-2; D is undetermined. V was shortened by 0 bases and J by 7 bases, with 7 bases between the two germline ends. The germline V gene encodes CDR1 SGDLS and CDR2 YYNGEE. The CDR3 extends over 12 amino acids. The CDR3 DNA reads TGTGCCAGCAGCGTAGCGGGGTTTGGCTACACCTTC. Translated, it gives CASSVAGFGYTF.

CDR3 sequence reads: CASSITGRGTDTQYF. The DNA for the CDR3 is TGTGCCAGCAGCATCACAGGGAGAGGCACAGATACGCAGTATTTT. The chain employs TRBV9 and TRBJ2-3, with D maybe TRBD1 (6 bases). V lost 4 bases and J lost 1, with 13 bases in between. The CDR3 loop spans 15 amino acids. Germline V gene data show CDR1 as SGDLS and CDR2 as YYNGEE.

The sample holds a few counts of this clonotype. The V and J genes are TRBV15 and TRBJ2-5; the D is unclear. The CDR3 runs 11 residues. Germline V gives CDR1 LNHNV, CDR2 YYDKDF (reference sequence). Trimming took 4 bases from V and 3 from J, leaving 3 bases between them. For the CDR3, the DNA is TGTGCCACCAGCACTGAAGAGACCCAGTACTTC. It codes for CATSTEETQYF. Complete variable domain (other parts from reference TRBV15 and TRBJ2-5): DAMVIQNPRYQVTQFGKPVTLSCSQTLNHNVMYWYQQKSSQAPKLLFHYYDKDFNNEADTPDNFQSRRPNTSFCFLDIRSPGLGDTAMYLCATSTEETQYFGPGTRLLVL.

This clonotype was detected ten times or more. This rearrangement joins TRBV28 to TRBJ1-1, with no clear D. Trimming left V 6 bases short and J 10 bases short, with 15 bases between. The CDR3 consists of 12 residues. The germline gives CDR1 MDHEN, CDR2 SYDVKM. CDR3 in amino acids: CASSSYGRGAFF. The CDR3 nucleotides read TGTGCCAGCAGCTCCTACGGAAGAGGAGCTTTCTTT.

This clonotype was seen only a few times. The CDR3 region has the DNA TGTGCCAGCAGTGAGATACCGGGAGGCGATACGCAGTATTTT. Amino acid sequence: CASSEIPGGDTQYF. The V call is TRBV6-1, the J call TRBJ2-3, with 7 bases identical to TRBD2. Germline loops: CDR1 MNHNS, CDR2 SASEGT. The length of the CDR3 is 14 residues. J was trimmed by 6 bases and V by 3 bases; bases with no gene match: 6.

This clonotype was observed a handful of times. The chain uses TRBV6-5 and TRBJ1-3; D unresolved. The germline CDR1 and CDR2 sequences are MNHEY and SVGAGI. V shed 0 bases and J shed 3 bases, with 9 bases lying between them. The CDR3 totals 15 residues. The CDR3 nucleotides read TGTGCCAGCAGTTACTCGAAATACTTTGGAAACACCATATATTTT. It translates to CASSYSKYFGNTIYF.

This clonotype occurred once. V is TRBV5-4 and J is TRBJ2-5; 10 nucleotides line up with TRBD1. Germline-derived CDR1 and CDR2 are SGHNT and YYREEE (reference sequence). With V trimmed by 1 base and J by 6 bases, 9 bases remained unmatched. The CDR3 consists of 16 residues. CDR3 amino acids: CASSLPGTGDGKTQYF. The DNA of the CDR3 is TGTGCCAGCAGCTTGCCTGGGACAGGGGACGGAAAGACCCAGTACTTC.

This clonotype was detected a few times. The gene calls are TRBV7-8 and TRBJ2-7; 8 bases fit TRBD1. CDR1 is SGHVS, CDR2 FQNEAQ, per germline. CDR3 length: 12 amino acids. The ends lost 6 bases at V and 5 bases at J; junction bases unmatched: 3. The CDR3 reads CASRTRGHEQYF. In DNA form, the CDR3 reads TGTGCCAGCAGGACCAGGGGGCACGAGCAGTACTTC.

The chain employs TRBV20-1 and TRBJ1-5; no clear D gene. The V gene's germline CDR1 is DFQATT and CDR2 SNEGSKA (reference sequence). Between the trimmed V and J ends, which lost 1 base and 7 bases, there was a span of 20 bases. This CDR3 has 16 residues. The CDR3, as DNA: TGCAGTGCTAGAGTATTCTCAGGAGTTTTAACCCAGCCCCAGCATTTT. Protein: CSARVFSGVLTQPQHF.

V and J are TRBV21-1 and TRBJ2-5. TRBV21-1 counts as a pseudogene. This CDR3 spans 17 amino acids. The CDR3 DNA reads TGTGCCAGCAGCAAAGCGAGGTTTACAGTTCCCCAAGAGACCCAGTACTTC. Protein: CASSKARFTVPQETQYF.

J is TRBJ2-7 and V is TRBV7-9; D possibly matches TRBD1 or TRBD2 (6 bases each). Trimming took off 5 bases at V and 0 bases at J, with 17 bases between the two ends. The CDR3 has 16 residues. Per germline, CDR1 SEHNR and CDR2 FQNEAQ (reference sequence). DNA of the CDR3: TGTGCCAGCAGCAGCTCTAGTCGGGGGCTCTCCTACGAGCAGTACGTC. Protein: CASSSSSRGLSYEQYV.

The CDR3 spells CASRLTQYQPQHF. In nucleotides, the CDR3 is TGTGCCAGCAGATTGACACAATATCAGCCCCAGCATTTT. The chain has TRBV12-3 or TRBV12-4 and TRBJ1-5; D is uncertain. V was cut by 6 bases and J by 5 bases, with 11 bases left in between. This CDR3 region has 13 residues.

This clonotype has only a few counts. CDR3: CASILTGSGPPQHF. The CDR3 nucleotides read TGTGCCAGCATCCTTACCGGTAGTGGTCCGCCCCAGCATTTT. The chain uses TRBV28 and TRBJ1-5; D is ambiguous. Trimming shortened V by 7 bases and J by 9 bases, and 19 bases separated the two germline ends. This CDR3 comprises 14 residues. Looked up from germline, CDR1 is MDHEN and CDR2 is SYDVKM.

This clonotype was observed a few times. This chain links TRBV29-1 with TRBJ2-1; D is unclear. The germline gives CDR1 SQVTM, CDR2 ANQGSEA. Trimming left V 7 bases short and J 9 bases short, with 16 bases between. The CDR3 is 12 amino acids. For the CDR3, the DNA is TGCAGCGCCCCGTCGTCTTTTGGTGAGCAGTTCTTC. It yields the protein CSAPSSFGEQFF.

V usage is TRBV6-2 or TRBV6-3 and J usage is TRBJ2-7; D possibly corresponds to TRBD1 (6 bases). V gave up 4 bases and J gave up 3 bases, with 16 bases separating them. Germline CDR1 is MNHEY and CDR2 is SVGEGT. CDR3 length equals 15 residues. CDR3 loop: CASSSGRQAFYEQYF. The CDR3 coding sequence is TGTGCCAGCAGTTCTGGTAGACAGGCCTTCTACGAGCAGTACTTC.

This clonotype was seen only a few times. J is TRBJ1-1 and V is TRBV20-1, with D maybe TRBD1 (6 bases). The germline V and J ends were trimmed by 3 bases and 11 bases, with 19 bases remaining between them. The CDR3 is made up of 13 amino acids. Germline assignment: CDR1 DFQATT and CDR2 SNEGSKA (reference sequence). CDR3 coding DNA: TGCAGTGCTAGCCAACAGGGCCCTGCATATGCTTTCTTT. Translated, it gives CSASQQGPAYAFF.

The chain couples TRBV4-1 to TRBJ1-2; D is perhaps TRBD1 (6 bases). Germline V lookup: CDR1 MGHRA, CDR2 YSYEKL. This CDR3 is built from 15 residues. The germline V and J ends were trimmed by 3 bases and 5 bases, with 16 bases remaining between them. CDR3 coding DNA: TGCGCCAGCAGCCAGTACAACAGGGTTGGTTATGGCTACACCTTC. This codes for CASSQYNRVGYGYTF.

The chain combines TRBV6-5 with TRBJ1-2; D is possibly TRBD1 (6 bases). V dropped 4 bases and J dropped 4 bases, with 13 bases sitting between them. The CDR3 covers 14 residues. The germline V gene encodes CDR1 MNHEY and CDR2 SVGAGI. For the CDR3, the DNA is TGTGCCAGCAGTTCCGGAGGGGGGCTCTATGGCTACACCTTC. Amino acid sequence: CASSSGGGLYGYTF.

V usage is TRBV15 and J usage is TRBJ1-5; TRBD1 aligns across 7 bases. CDR1 is LNHNV and CDR2 is YYDKDF in the germline V gene (reference sequence). The CDR3 loop spans 17 amino acids. Trimming at V came to 5 bases and at J to 1 base, leaving 11 bases not matched to a gene. Here the CDR3 reads CATSPRRAGGSNQPQHF. The CDR3 nucleotides are TGTGCCACCAGCCCCAGAAGGGCAGGGGGGAGCAATCAGCCCCAGCATTTT.

The V and J genes are TRBV29-1 and TRBJ2-1; D is unresolved. The CDR3 is 14 residues long. The germline V and J ends were trimmed by 6 bases and 0 bases, with 12 bases remaining between them. Germline V gene data show CDR1 as SQVTM and CDR2 as ANQGSEA. DNA of the CDR3: TGCAGCGTGGCAAGCCAGAGCTCCTACAATGAGCAGTTCTTC. Protein sequence: CSVASQSSYNEQFF.